These 22 T cell receptor beta chains came from one sample sequenced in a study of shared clonotypes between healthy human individuals. TCRdb's copy holds only in-frame clones and misses some; the assay was immunoSEQ multiplex PCR. Of 450,000 to 500,000 clones detected, roughly 80% appear once; the ten largest clones hold more than 10%. Material for sequencing was PBMCs. The receptors originated from a middle-aged woman in good health. Some clones in this sample may be carry-over from other donors' samples.

The rearrangement links TRBV25-1 to TRBJ1-1, with 8 bases aligning to TRBD1. Trimming at V came to 7 bases and at J to 0 bases, leaving 10 bases not matched to a gene. Germline V lookup: CDR1 MGHDK, CDR2 SYGVNS. The CDR3 loop spans 16 amino acids. The CDR3 sequence: CASIRQGLRVNTEAFF. The CDR3 region has the DNA TGTGCCAGCATCCGACAGGGGTTGAGGGTGAACACTGAAGCTTTCTTT. The entire variable domain, with the rest obtained from reference TRBV25-1 and TRBJ1-1, is as follows: EADIYQTPRYLVIGTGKKITLECSQTMGHDKMYWYQQDPGMELHLIHYSYGVNSTEKGDLSSESTVSRIRTEHFPLTLESARPSHTSQYLCASIRQGLRVNTEAFFGQGTRLTVV.

A remark on this clone: The identical CDR3 is also encoded by other nucleotide sequences in the sample. The chain uses TRBV5-1 and TRBJ2-7, with D possibly matching TRBD1 (5 bases). This CDR3 is 13 amino acids long. Trimming removed 5 bases at V and 3 bases at J, with 12 bases between. Germline values: CDR1 SGHRS, CDR2 YFSETQ. CDR3 bases: TGCGCCAGCAGTCTAAGAACAGGCTACGAGCAGTACTTC. It codes for CASSLRTGYEQYF.

This clone has only one observation. This chain links TRBV10-3 with TRBJ1-1, with D possibly matching TRBD1 (5 bases). V was cut by 6 bases and J by 4 bases, with 6 bases left in between. Germline assignment: CDR1 ENHRY and CDR2 SYGVKD. This CDR3 region has 11 residues. The CDR3 DNA sequence: TGTGCCATCAGGAGGGGCACTGAAGCTTTCTTT. This sequence encodes CAIRRGTEAFF.

The chain links TRBV11-2 to TRBJ2-3, with 12 bases that match TRBD2. CDR1 SGHAT and CDR2 FQNNGV come from the germline V gene. This CDR3 has 16 residues. V gave up 3 bases and J gave up 2 bases; unmatched junction bases: 3. DNA for the CDR3: TGTGCCAGCAGCTTTCTAGCGGGAGGGCTCACAGATACGCAGTATTTT. Its protein is CASSFLAGGLTDTQYF.

This rearrangement joins TRBV6-5 to TRBJ1-5; D perhaps matches TRBD1 (5 bases). This CDR3 is 15 amino acids long. Germline V gene sequence: CDR1 MNHEY, CDR2 SVGAGI. V lost 6 bases and J 3 bases, leaving 15 bases between the germline ends. This CDR3 is CASSKGWGINQPQHF. The CDR3 DNA sequence: TGTGCCAGCAGCAAAGGGTGGGGGATCAATCAGCCCCAGCATTTT.

Only one count was recorded for this clone. At the DNA level, this CDR3 is encoded by other sequences in the same sample as well. This chain connects TRBV30 to TRBJ1-5; no clear D gene. CDR1 is GTSNPN, CDR2 SVGIG, per germline (reference sequence). The CDR3 spans 12 residues. Trimming took 5 bases from V and 2 from J, leaving 7 bases between them. CDR3 sequence: CAWGGGNQPQHF. The CDR3 DNA sequence: TGTGCCTGGGGCGGGGGCAATCAGCCCCAGCATTTT.

CDR3 sequence reads: CASSVLGDIDEQFF. CDR3 DNA sequence: TGTGCCAGCAGCGTATTGGGAGATATTGATGAGCAGTTCTTC. The chain couples TRBV9 to TRBJ2-1, with D perhaps TRBD2 (5 bases). This CDR3 contains 14 residues. Looked up from germline, CDR1 is SGDLS and CDR2 is YYNGEE. Trimming pared 1 base from V and 8 bases from J, leaving 13 bases between.

This sequence joins TRBV7-3 and TRBJ1-1, with D perhaps matching TRBD1 (5 bases). Trimming took 5 bases from V and 6 from J, leaving 22 bases between them. CDR3 size: 16 residues. CDR1 and CDR2 (germline): SGHTA, FQGTGA. The CDR3 sequence is CASSRRDFVLPPEAFF. CDR3 in DNA: TGTGCCAGCAGCCGAAGGGACTTCGTGCTTCCCCCTGAAGCTTTCTTT.

This clone was detected only once. The J gene is TRBJ2-2, the V gene TRBV4-2; TRBD1 matches at 8 bases. There are 15 residues in the CDR3. The trim removed 5 bases at V and 4 bases at J, leaving 6 bases unmatched. Looked up from germline, CDR1 is LGHNA and CDR2 is YNFKEQ. The CDR3 DNA is TGTGCCAGCAGCGACCAGGGGGCGGGCACCGGGGAGCTGTTTTTT. Translating it yields CASSDQGAGTGELFF.

V usage is TRBV7-9 and J usage is TRBJ2-1; tentatively, D is TRBD2 (6 bases). The CDR3 loop spans 15 amino acids. V lost 7 bases, J lost 8 bases, and 21 bases lay in between. CDR1 is SEHNR, CDR2 FQNEAQ, per germline (reference sequence). This CDR3 is CASKSGEKETHEQFF. The CDR3 nucleotides are TGTGCCAGCAAGTCGGGGGAGAAGGAAACGCATGAGCAGTTCTTC.

This clone has just a few counts. The V and J genes are TRBV18 and TRBJ2-1, with TRBD2 matching 8 bases. Germline V gives CDR1 KGHSH, CDR2 LQKENI. The CDR3 contains 13 residues. The junction had 6 bases not matched to a gene; V was cut back by 6 bases and J by 8 bases. The CDR3 nucleotides read TGTGCCAGCTCCGCGACTAGCGATTATGAGCAGTTCTTC. Residues: CASSATSDYEQFF.

The rearrangement joins TRBV5-4 to TRBJ1-1; no definite D call. This CDR3 has 15 amino acids. Trimming stripped 6 bases from V and 0 bases from J, with 15 bases between. CDR1 is SGHNT, CDR2 YYREEE, per germline (reference sequence). This CDR3 is CASTGSGDMNTEAFF. As DNA, the CDR3 is TGTGCCAGCACCGGATCTGGCGACATGAACACTGAAGCTTTCTTT.

The CDR3 DNA reads TGCGCCAGCAGTGAGGGACAGGGTTCGAGAAAACTGTTTTTT. As protein: CASSEGQGSRKLFF. This chain uses TRBV10-1 with TRBJ1-4; 8 bases are a match to TRBD1. The CDR3 covers 14 residues. Looked up from germline, CDR1 is WNHNN and CDR2 is SYGVQD (reference sequence). The V gene end was trimmed by 2 bases and the J gene end by 10 bases; junction bases not matched to a gene: 6.

The gene calls are TRBV28 and TRBJ1-6; no clear D. V was trimmed by 8 bases and J by 9 bases, leaving 17 bases between them. In germline, CDR1 is MDHEN, CDR2 SYDVKM. The CDR3 spans 14 residues. The CDR3 spells CASSPRDWGSPLHF. The CDR3 DNA reads as TGTGCCAGCTCACCGCGGGATTGGGGTTCACCCCTCCACTTT.

Concerning this clone: The sample holds other DNA sequences that translate to the same CDR3. V is TRBV4-3 and J is TRBJ2-7; 7 bases fit TRBD1. J was trimmed by 2 bases and V by 6 bases; bases with no gene match: 7. CDR3 length: 14 residues. Germline CDR1 and CDR2: LGHNA and YSLEER. CDR3 sequence reads: CASSPRTGPYEQYF. The CDR3 DNA reads as TGCGCCAGCAGTCCGCGGACAGGTCCCTACGAGCAGTACTTC.

The chain is built from TRBV5-1 and TRBJ2-1; the D is unclear. The CDR3 runs to 11 residues. The germline gives CDR1 SGHRS, CDR2 YFSETQ. Trimming shortened V by 2 bases and J by 8 bases, and 5 bases separated the two germline ends. The CDR3 DNA reads as TGCGCCAGCAGCTTCGACTATGAGCAGTTCTTC. This sequence encodes CASSFDYEQFF.

A single count supports this clone. The genes are TRBV7-9 and TRBJ2-5; 7 nucleotides line up with TRBD1. Germline values: CDR1 SEHNR, CDR2 FQNEAQ (reference sequence). The V gene end was trimmed by 5 bases and the J gene end by 3 bases; junction bases not matched to a gene: 12. The CDR3 spans 16 residues. The CDR3 DNA is TGTGCCAGCAGCCCTCGATCAGGGGGTATGGAAGAGACCCAGTACTTC. Residues: CASSPRSGGMEETQYF. The entire variable domain, with the rest obtained from reference TRBV7-9 and TRBJ2-5, is as follows: DTGVSQNPRHKITKRGQNVTFRCDPISEHNRLYWYRQTLGQGPEFLTYFQNEAQLEKSRLLSDRFSAERPKGSFSTLEIQRTEQGDSAMYLCASSPRSGGMEETQYFGPGTRLLVL.

The chain combines TRBV11-2 with TRBJ1-1; 7 bases line up with TRBD1. CDR3 length: 18 residues. Germline V gene sequence: CDR1 SGHAT, CDR2 FQNNGV. V was pared by 2 bases and J by 4 bases, with 16 bases of the junction left unmatched. This chain's CDR3 is CASSLRPPPQGFGTEAFF. The CDR3 DNA reads as TGTGCCAGCAGCTTACGACCCCCCCCACAGGGGTTTGGCACTGAAGCTTTCTTT. The complete variable domain, with remaining parts taken from reference TRBV11-2 and TRBJ1-1, reads EAGVAQSPRYKIIEKRQSVAFWCNPISGHATLYWYQQILGQGPKLLIQFQNNGVVDDSQLPKDRFSAERLKGVDSTLKIQPAKLEDSAVYLCASSLRPPPQGFGTEAFFGQGTRLTVV.

This clone was found a few times. This chain connects TRBV18 to TRBJ2-3, with D maybe TRBD2 (6 bases). The V end was cut by 3 bases, the J end by 4 bases, with 8 bases between. The CDR3 runs 13 residues. Germline CDR1 KGHSH, CDR2 LQKENI. CDR3 loop: CASSPPGADTQYF. Written as DNA, the CDR3 is TGTGCCAGCTCACCCCCGGGGGCAGATACGCAGTATTTT.

In its sample, this clone was seen a few times. The rearrangement joins TRBV4-2 to TRBJ2-7; TRBD1 or TRBD2 may be the D gene (5 bases each). The CDR3 contains 15 residues. Germline V gives CDR1 LGHNA, CDR2 YNFKEQ. Between the trimmed V and J ends, which lost 0 bases and 1 base, there was a span of 10 bases. The CDR3 DNA reads TGTGCCAGCAGCCAAGATGGGACCCCATCCTACGAGCAGTACTTC. This translates into CASSQDGTPSYEQYF.

V usage is TRBV2 and J usage is TRBJ2-5, with 8 bases fitting TRBD1. CDR1 and CDR2 from the germline V gene are SNHLY and FYNNEI. With V trimmed by 9 bases and J by 1 base, 1 base remained unmatched. The CDR3 has 12 amino acids. CDR3 loop: CARQGAQETQYF. DNA of the CDR3: TGTGCCAGGCAGGGGGCCCAAGAGACCCAGTACTTC.

The chain is built from TRBV28 and TRBJ2-3, with D perhaps matching TRBD1 (6 bases). CDR1 MDHEN and CDR2 SYDVKM come from the germline V gene. Trimming took off 4 bases at V and 2 bases at J, with 13 bases between the two ends. The length of the CDR3 is 15 residues. Here the CDR3 DNA reads TGTGCCAGCAGTTCCCCCAGGGGAGCCACAGATACGCAGTATTTT. As protein: CASSSPRGATDTQYF.